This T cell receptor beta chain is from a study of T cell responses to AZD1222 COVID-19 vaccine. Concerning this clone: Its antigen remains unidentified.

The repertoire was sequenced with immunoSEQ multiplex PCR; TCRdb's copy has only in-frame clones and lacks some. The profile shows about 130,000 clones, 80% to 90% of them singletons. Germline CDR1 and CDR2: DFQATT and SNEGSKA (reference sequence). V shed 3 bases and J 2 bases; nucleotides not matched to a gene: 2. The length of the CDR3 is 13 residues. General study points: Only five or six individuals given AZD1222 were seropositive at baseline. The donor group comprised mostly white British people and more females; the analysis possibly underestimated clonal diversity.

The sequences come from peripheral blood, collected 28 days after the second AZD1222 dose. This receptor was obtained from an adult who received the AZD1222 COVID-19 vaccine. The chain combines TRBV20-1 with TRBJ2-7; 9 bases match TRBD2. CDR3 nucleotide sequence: TGCAGTGCTAGTTGGACTAGCGCCTACGAGCAGTACTTC. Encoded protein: CSASWTSAYEQYF.